These 11 T cell receptor beta chains came from one sample sequenced in a study of T cells in Graves' hyperthyroidism and ophthalmopathy. Researchers amplified the TCR beta CDR3 regions from RNA transcripts. The primer set for the first-round RT-PCR of the TCR CDR3 was HTBI. MiXCR was run by TCRdb on the multiplex PCR reads, yielding one entry per CDR3 protein. Among hundreds of thousands of distinct CDR3 sequences listed, 35% to 45% were seen once. The source material was blood. These receptors came from a man younger than 35 with Graves' hyperthyroidism.

The chain is built from TRBV19 and TRBJ1-2; D remains ambiguous. From germline, CDR1 is LNHDA and CDR2 SQIVND (reference sequence). The length of the CDR3 is 15 residues. V dropped 3 bases and J dropped 0 bases, with 11 bases sitting between them. This CDR3 is CASSIGVGANYGYTF. As DNA, the CDR3 is TGTGCCAGTAGTATTGGAGTAGGAGCTAACTATGGCTACACCTTC.

In DNA form, the CDR3 reads TGCAGTGCTAGTGGGACTAGCGGGATAGGCGAGCAGTACTTC. It translates to CSASGTSGIGEQYF. The chain couples TRBV20-1 to TRBJ2-7; 13 nucleotides line up with TRBD2. The germline gives CDR1 DFQATT, CDR2 SNEGSKA (reference sequence). The CDR3 is 14 residues long. V trimming: 3 bases; J trimming: 6 bases; junction bases outside the gene matches: 5.

The rearrangement links TRBV7-9 to TRBJ1-6; 9 bases agree with TRBD1. This CDR3 is 14 amino acids long. J was trimmed by 7 bases and V by 8 bases; bases with no gene match: 6. Germline assignment: CDR1 SEHNR and CDR2 FQNEAQ (reference sequence). CDR3 bases: TGTGCCAGCGGAGTTGGACAGGGGAATTCACCCCTCCACTTT. It codes for CASGVGQGNSPLHF.

This clonotype showed up many times. The rearrangement links TRBV7-2 to TRBJ2-7; TRBD1 aligns across 11 bases. CDR1 is SGHTA and CDR2 is FQGNSA in the germline V gene. With V trimmed by 5 bases and J by 6 bases, 6 bases remained unmatched. This CDR3 spans 14 amino acids. CDR3 amino acids: CASSPLGTGGEQYF. The CDR3 nucleotides read TGTGCCAGCAGCCCCTTAGGGACAGGGGGCGAGCAGTACTTC.

This clonotype was counted ten times or more. The rearrangement links TRBV7-6 to TRBJ2-7; D gene unclear. The CDR3 length is 13 residues. Deletions cut 5 bases from V and 7 bases from J, with 15 bases between. CDR1 and CDR2 from the germline V gene are SGHVS and FNYEAQ. The CDR3 here is CASSPENPLEQYF. The CDR3 coding sequence is TGTGCCAGCAGCCCAGAGAACCCATTAGAGCAGTACTTC.

This chain connects TRBV5-1 to TRBJ2-7, with D tentatively TRBD1 (6 bases). CDR3 length equals 13 residues. V shed 4 bases and J shed 6 bases, with 14 bases lying between them. CDR1 is SGHRS, CDR2 YFSETQ, per germline. The CDR3 reads CASSVTGMGEQYF. The CDR3 coding sequence is TGCGCCAGCAGCGTCACAGGGATGGGCGAGCAGTACTTC.

This chain joins TRBV7-9 and TRBJ2-7; tentatively, D is TRBD1 or TRBD2 (5 bases each). Germline V lookup: CDR1 SEHNR, CDR2 FQNEAQ (reference sequence). Trimming cost V 5 bases and J 2 bases, with 19 bases left between them. The CDR3 extends over 16 amino acids. The CDR3 nucleotides read TGTGCCAGCAGCCCCTCCTCAGTGGGGGTCGCCTACGAGCAGTACTTC. This gives the protein CASSPSSVGVAYEQYF. Filled out from reference TRBV7-9 and TRBJ2-7, the complete variable domain reads DTGVSQNPRHKITKRGQNVTFRCDPISEHNRLYWYRQTLGQGPEFLTYFQNEAQLEKSRLLSDRFSAERPKGSFSTLEIQRTEQGDSAMYLCASSPSSVGVAYEQYFGPGTRLTVT.

The chain is built from TRBV7-6 and TRBJ2-7; TRBD2 might be the D (6 bases). The CDR3 has 13 residues. V gave up 5 bases and J gave up 3 bases, with 11 bases separating them. Germline CDR1 reads SGHVS; CDR2 reads FNYEAQ. The CDR3 here is CASSMDYRYEQYF. DNA of the CDR3: TGTGCCAGCAGCATGGACTATCGCTACGAGCAGTACTTC.

The V gene is TRBV2, the J gene TRBJ1-4, with D possibly matching TRBD1 (6 bases). CDR3 length equals 16 residues. From germline, CDR1 is SNHLY and CDR2 FYNNEI. V shed 6 bases and J shed 10 bases, with 24 bases lying between them. CDR3 region: CASSGGAAQSRAKLFF. The DNA of the CDR3 is TGTGCCAGCAGCGGGGGGGCCGCTCAATCGCGAGCAAAACTGTTTTTT.

This clonotype was seen repeatedly, ten times or more. The J gene is TRBJ1-5, the V gene TRBV6-5; D is unresolved. Deletions cut 6 bases from V and 2 bases from J, with 11 bases between. Germline-derived CDR1 and CDR2 are MNHEY and SVGAGI. The CDR3 totals 14 residues. CDR3 protein: CASRMGLGNQPQHF. As DNA, the CDR3 is TGTGCCAGCAGAATGGGCTTGGGCAATCAGCCCCAGCATTTT.

Concerning this clonotype: The germline gene is not matched at one end of the junction; a read error may be the cause. Here the CDR3 reads CSVEDLGKETQHF. CDR3 nucleotides: TGCAGCGTTGAAGATTTAGGTAAAGAGACCCAGCACTTC. The chain uses TRBV29-1 and TRBJ2-5; D gene unclear. The germline V gene encodes CDR1 SQVTM and CDR2 ANQGSEA. The CDR3 loop spans 13 amino acids.